The T cell receptor beta chain described here comes from a study of blood T cell repertoires in COVID-19. Overall study context: The cDNA or gDNA used as material had been derived from T cells, B-cell-depleted T cells, or PBMCs.

The trim removed 0 bases at V and 0 bases at J, leaving 10 bases unmatched. This CDR3 contains 18 residues. Germline CDR1 and CDR2: KGHSH and LQKENI. Under the authors' procedure: Amplification with reference gene primers provided the estimates of nucleated cell counts. The table came from immunoSEQ multiplex PCR; TCRdb's copy has only in-frame clones and leaves some out. D and trimming come from the DNA, and the V and J calls and clone size come from that table. Seen here are tens of thousands of clones, approximately 91% observed once, and the top ten hold over 2%. In its sample, this clone was seen a few times.

This clonotype originated in a man in his 60s with acute or convalescent COVID-19. V gene TRBV18 combines with J gene TRBJ2-7; 8 nucleotides match TRBD2. Sequencing used peripheral blood. CDR3 nucleotides: TGTGCCAGCTCACCACCGAATCTAGCGGGTCCCCTCTCCTACGAGCAGTACTTC. It translates to CASSPPNLAGPLSYEQYF. Together with reference TRBV18 and TRBJ2-7, the CDR3 gives the full variable domain: NAGVMQNPRHLVRRRGQEARLRCSPMKGHSHVYWYRQLPEEGLKFMVYLQKENIIDESGMPKERFSAEFPKEGPSILRIQQVVRGDSAAYFCASSPPNLAGPLSYEQYFGPGTRLTVT.